A single sample is the source of the 11 T cell receptor beta chains below, sequenced in a study of blood T cell repertoires in COVID-19. Generated by immunoSEQ multiplex PCR, the TCRdb table keeps only in-frame clones and is missing some. The sample contains about 160,000 clones, 82% of which appear only once. The specimen was peripheral blood. The source is a woman older than 75 with active or convalescent COVID-19.

V is TRBV2 and J is TRBJ2-5, with 7 bases that match TRBD2. Per the germline V gene, CDR1 is SNHLY and CDR2 is FYNNEI. J was trimmed by 2 bases and V by 2 bases; bases with no gene match: 5. The CDR3 spans 15 residues. The CDR3 nucleotides are TGTGCCAGCAGTGAAAGGGCTAGCGGTCAAGAGACCCAGTACTTC. Protein: CASSERASGQETQYF.

Written as DNA, the CDR3 is TGTGCCAGCAGTCCCTACCCGAGGTGGCAGCCCCAGCATTTT. Encoded protein: CASSPYPRWQPQHF. The chain combines TRBV27 with TRBJ1-5, with no clear D. Germline CDR1 and CDR2: MNHEY and SMNVEV (reference sequence). V lost 5 bases to trimming and J lost 7 bases, with 15 bases between them. This CDR3 has 14 residues.

This chain uses TRBV5-4 with TRBJ2-3, with 9 nucleotides matching TRBD2. Trimming at V came to 1 base and at J to 2 bases, leaving 5 bases not matched to a gene. The CDR3 runs to 16 residues. Per the germline V gene, CDR1 is SGHNT and CDR2 is YYREEE (reference sequence). The CDR3 nucleotides read TGTGCCAGCAGCTTGAAGACTAGCGGATTCACAGATACGCAGTATTTT. Protein: CASSLKTSGFTDTQYF.

The chain uses TRBV5-1 and TRBJ2-1; 7 nucleotides align to TRBD2. The V gene's germline CDR1 is SGHRS and CDR2 YFSETQ. The CDR3 length is 20 residues. J was trimmed by 0 bases and V by 4 bases; bases with no gene match: 19. CDR3 region: CASSRRVVAGVQSSYNEQFF. The CDR3 nucleotides read TGCGCCAGCAGCCGACGAGTGGTTGCGGGAGTGCAGAGCTCCTACAATGAGCAGTTCTTC. The complete variable domain, with remaining parts taken from reference TRBV5-1 and TRBJ2-1, reads KAGVTQTPRYLIKTRGQQVTLSCSPISGHRSVSWYQQTPGQGLQFLFEYFSETQRNKGNFPGRFSGRQFSNSRSEMNVSTLELGDSALYLCASSRRVVAGVQSSYNEQFFGPGTRLTVL.

The chain uses TRBV14 and TRBJ2-1; TRBD1 matches at 9 bases. The CDR3 length is 16 residues. Germline V gene sequence: CDR1 SGHDN, CDR2 FVKESK. With 4 bases clipped from V and 5 bases from J, the junction kept 9 bases outside the gene matches. The CDR3 DNA reads as TGTGCCAGCAGCCTAAGGAAGGGACAGGGAGACAATGAGCAGTTCTTC. Translated, it gives CASSLRKGQGDNEQFF.

The CDR3 region is CAWSRDSGAYEQYF. The CDR3 nucleotides read TGTGCCTGGAGTAGGGACAGTGGGGCCTACGAGCAGTACTTC. The chain has TRBV30 and TRBJ2-7, with 7 bases lining up with TRBD1. The J segment lost 2 bases and the V segment lost 2 bases, leaving 6 bases of the junction unmatched. The CDR3 has 14 residues. Germline assignment: CDR1 GTSNPN and CDR2 SVGIG (reference sequence). Combining the CDR3 with reference TRBV30 and TRBJ2-7 gives the whole variable domain SQTIHQWPATLVQPVGSPLSLECTVEGTSNPNLYWYRQAAGRGLQLLFYSVGIGQISSEVPQNLSASRPQDRQFILSSKKLLLSDSGFYLCAWSRDSGAYEQYFGPGTRLTVT.

This clone has only one observation. The rearrangement uses TRBV5-1 and TRBJ1-1, with D possibly TRBD1 on 6 matching bases. Per germline, CDR1 SGHRS and CDR2 YFSETQ. This CDR3 is 13 amino acids long. V lost 0 bases and J 4 bases, leaving 7 bases between the germline ends. CDR3 sequence (DNA): TGCGCCAGCAGCTTGGGGGGGCTCACTGAAGCTTTCTTT. Its protein product is CASSLGGLTEAFF.

The chain has TRBV3-1 (or the pseudogene TRBV3-2) and TRBJ2-4; TRBD2 might be the D (6 bases). Germline lookup yields CDR1 LGHDT and CDR2 YNNKEL (reference sequence). Trimming stripped 4 bases from V and 0 bases from J, with 13 bases between. The CDR3 extends over 16 amino acids. CDR3 residues: CASSREDTLAKNIQYF. CDR3 DNA: TGTGCCAGCAGCCGGGAGGACACCCTAGCCAAAAACATTCAGTACTTC.

The V call is TRBV28, the J call TRBJ2-7; D may be TRBD1 (5 bases). Trimming stripped 2 bases from V and 0 bases from J, with 5 bases between. The CDR3 has 13 amino acids. Per the germline V gene, CDR1 is MDHEN and CDR2 is SYDVKM. CDR3 amino acids: CASSLGASYEQYF. DNA of the CDR3: TGTGCCAGCAGTTTAGGGGCCTCCTACGAGCAGTACTTC.

The V call is TRBV3-1 (or the pseudogene TRBV3-2), the J call TRBJ1-2; 8 positions agree with TRBD1. CDR3 length equals 13 residues. The V gene end was trimmed by 4 bases and the J gene end by 4 bases; junction bases not matched to a gene: 2. Per the germline V gene, CDR1 is LGHDT and CDR2 is YNNKEL (reference sequence). CDR3 sequence reads: CASSRDRLYGYTF. In DNA form, the CDR3 reads TGTGCCAGCAGCCGGGACAGGCTCTATGGCTACACCTTC.

The chain links TRBV7-8 to TRBJ2-7; no clear D gene. The V end lost 5 bases, the J end lost 3 bases, and 14 bases lay between the germline ends. Germline V gene sequence: CDR1 SGHVS, CDR2 FQNEAQ. The CDR3 totals 14 residues. CDR3 coding DNA: TGTGCCAGCAGCAGCGAACGGCCCGGCTACGAGCAGTACTTC. Its translation: CASSSERPGYEQYF. The full variable domain, with the rest looked up from reference TRBV7-8 and TRBJ2-7, is GAGVSQSPRYKVAKRGQDVALRCDPISGHVSLFWYQQALGQGPEFLTYFQNEAQLDKSGLPSDRFFAERPEGSVSTLKIQRTQQEDSAVYLCASSSERPGYEQYFGPGTRLTVT.